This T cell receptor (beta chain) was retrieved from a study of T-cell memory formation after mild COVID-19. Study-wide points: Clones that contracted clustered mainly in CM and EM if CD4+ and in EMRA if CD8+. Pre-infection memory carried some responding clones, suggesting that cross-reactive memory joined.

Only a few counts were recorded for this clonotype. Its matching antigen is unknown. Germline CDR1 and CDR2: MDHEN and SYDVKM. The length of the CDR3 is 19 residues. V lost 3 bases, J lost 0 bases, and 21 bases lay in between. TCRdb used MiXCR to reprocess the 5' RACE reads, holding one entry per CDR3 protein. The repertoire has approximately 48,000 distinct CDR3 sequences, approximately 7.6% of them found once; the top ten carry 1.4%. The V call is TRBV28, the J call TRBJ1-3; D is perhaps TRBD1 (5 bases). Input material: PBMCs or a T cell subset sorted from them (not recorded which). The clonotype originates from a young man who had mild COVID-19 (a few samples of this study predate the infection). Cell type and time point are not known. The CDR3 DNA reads TGTGCCAGCAGTTTTGTAGGGACGTGGGAAAGAACCTCTGGAAACACCATATATTTT. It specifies CASSFVGTWERTSGNTIYF.